This T cell receptor (beta chain) originates from a study of neurological immune-mediated disorders. Regarding the study as a whole: HTLV-1-associated myelopathy displayed the greatest TCR clonal expansion, and multiple sclerosis exhibited the smallest, lower than that of healthy controls.

There are many counts of this clonotype. Its antigen remains unidentified. Time point of the sample: longitudinal time-point 3. Synthesis of cDNA was accomplished via 5'RACE employing 10-nucleotide random UMIs. From 15-18 subjects, over 190 million TCR-beta sequences were obtained in each sequencing run. MiXCR was run by TCRdb on the 5' RACE reads, yielding one entry per CDR3 protein. The data show around 51,000 distinct CDR3 sequences, roughly 12% seen once. The CDR3 length is 14 residues. The germline gives CDR1 SQVTM, CDR2 ANQGSEA. V gave up 5 bases and J gave up 1 base, with 11 bases separating them.

Material for sequencing was PBMCs. This receptor was taken from a male donor with HTLV-1-associated myelopathy (HAM/TSP). The chain uses TRBV29-1 and TRBJ2-2, with D unclear. The CDR3 sequence: CSVRANKNTGELFF. CDR3 coding DNA: TGCAGCGTTCGCGCAAATAAGAACACCGGGGAGCTGTTTTTT.